This T cell receptor beta chain was obtained from a study of patients and donors after allogeneic stem cell transplantation. Each CDR3 protein is one row after TCRdb ran MiXCR on the RT-PCR reads. The repertoire includes about 960,000 distinct CDR3 sequences, 15% to 20% of them detected once, and around 6% sits in the top ten. This clonotype came up a few times. Sequencing was carried out using blood, either unsorted or a sorted T cell fraction (not recorded which). The TCR sequence derives from a human donor who was either an allogeneic HSCT recipient or a stem cell or donor lymphocyte infusion donor (not recorded which). It is not recorded whose cells these are; they may come from a transplant donor.

DNA of the CDR3: TGTGCCAGCAGTTTCCAGGGCTCGCGGGAAGCTTTCTTT. Protein sequence: CASSFQGSREAFF. The chain carries TRBV12-3 or TRBV12-4 and TRBJ1-1, with a possible D match to TRBD1 (5 bases). The V and J ends lost 3 bases and 8 bases respectively, with 13 bases between them. The CDR3 is made up of 13 amino acids.